The 19 T cell receptor beta chains reported below all come from one sample, sequenced in a study of CD8 T cells in ankylosing spondylitis. TCRdb redid the calling of the 5' RACE reads with MiXCR, one entry per CDR3 protein. Of tens of thousands of distinct CDR3 sequences listed, 5.5% to 8% were seen once; the top ten hold 8% to 11%. The material sequenced was blood, either unsorted or a sorted T cell fraction (not recorded which). The source is a male donor with ankylosing spondylitis or in good health (not recorded which).

This clonotype has at least ten counts. V usage is TRBV27 and J usage is TRBJ1-1; D is possibly TRBD1 (5 bases). V shed 7 bases and J shed 1 base, with 16 bases lying between them. Germline CDR1 MNHEY, CDR2 SMNVEV (reference sequence). The CDR3 is 15 residues long. This chain's CDR3 is CASKGPRTENTEAFF. In DNA, the CDR3 is TGTGCCAGCAAGGGACCCAGGACGGAGAACACTGAAGCTTTCTTT.

This clonotype showed up many times. The chain uses TRBV11-1 and TRBJ2-1, with D perhaps matching TRBD1 or TRBD2 (5 bases each). Germline CDR1 reads SGHAT; CDR2 reads FQDESV (reference sequence). Trimming left V 11 bases short and J 4 bases short, with 12 bases between. This CDR3 is built from 12 residues. CDR3 nucleotide sequence: TGTGCCCCCAGGGAGACTTACAATGAGCAGTTCTTC. Translating gives CAPRETYNEQFF.

In its sample, this clonotype was seen many times. V is TRBV5-1 and J is TRBJ2-5; D not resolved. V lost 0 bases and J 4 bases, leaving 7 bases between the germline ends. This CDR3 comprises 13 residues. CDR1 is SGHRS, CDR2 YFSETQ, per germline. Here the CDR3 reads CASSLDVAETQYF. CDR3 DNA: TGCGCCAGCAGCTTGGACGTAGCAGAGACCCAGTACTTC. Supplemented by reference TRBV5-1 and TRBJ2-5, the full variable domain reads KAGVTQTPRYLIKTRGQQVTLSCSPISGHRSVSWYQQTPGQGLQFLFEYFSETQRNKGNFPGRFSGRQFSNSRSEMNVSTLELGDSALYLCASSLDVAETQYFGPGTRLLVL.

This clonotype was picked up many times. The V call is TRBV27, the J call TRBJ2-7, with TRBD2 matching 7 bases. Germline V CDR1 and CDR2: MNHEY, SMNVEV (reference sequence). This CDR3 is 15 amino acids long. Unmatched junction bases numbered 8, after V lost 4 bases and J lost 2 bases. The CDR3 region has the DNA TGTGCCAGCAGTTCTCCCTCTGCGGGGGCCTACGAGCAGTACTTC. This translates into CASSSPSAGAYEQYF.

This clonotype was observed many times. This sequence joins TRBV5-1 and TRBJ2-7, with TRBD2 identical over 9 bases. V shed 0 bases and J 4 bases; nucleotides not matched to a gene: 8. This CDR3 has 16 amino acids. CDR1 is SGHRS, CDR2 YFSETQ, per germline. CDR3: CASSLAAGGPSYEQYF. Here the CDR3 DNA reads TGCGCCAGCAGCTTGGCGGCGGGAGGGCCCTCGTACGAGCAGTACTTC.

There are many counts of this clonotype. The V and J genes are TRBV10-3 and TRBJ1-1; 11 nucleotides line up with TRBD1. The germline gives CDR1 ENHRY, CDR2 SYGVKD. V shed 6 bases, J shed 1 base, and the junction held 4 bases outside the gene matches. The CDR3 covers 15 residues. CDR3 DNA sequence: TGTGCCATCAGCAAGGACAGGGGGCAGAACACTGAAGCTTTCTTT. Its protein is CAISKDRGQNTEAFF.

This clonotype was observed at least ten times. This rearrangement joins TRBV30 to TRBJ2-7, with D possibly TRBD2 on 6 matching bases. This CDR3 contains 15 residues. CDR1 is GTSNPN and CDR2 is SVGIG in the germline V gene (reference sequence). Trimming cost V 0 bases and J 7 bases, with 19 bases left between them. The CDR3 loop reads CAWSVPLLAGKEQYF. In DNA, the CDR3 is TGTGCCTGGAGTGTCCCCCTCCTCGCGGGAAAGGAGCAGTACTTC.

A few counts support this clonotype. The gene calls are TRBV10-3 and TRBJ2-7; D call uncertain. Trimming stripped 8 bases from V and 5 bases from J, with 19 bases between. The CDR3 covers 14 residues. In germline, CDR1 is ENHRY, CDR2 SYGVKD. CDR3 sequence reads: CAIGLTEKRDEQYF. The CDR3 DNA follows: TGTGCCATCGGCCTGACTGAGAAACGGGACGAGCAGTACTTC.

This clonotype is a singleton in its sample. The chain couples TRBV11-3 to TRBJ2-1, with a weak D call TRBD2 (5 bases). V was pared by 5 bases and J by 6 bases, with 17 bases between. CDR1 SGHNT and CDR2 YENEEA come from the germline V gene. The CDR3 is 15 amino acids. For the CDR3, the DNA is TGTGCCAGCAGCCTCTCCCTCGGAGGTACCAATGAGCAGTTCTTC. Protein: CASSLSLGGTNEQFF.

There are many counts of this clonotype. The chain joins TRBV5-1 to TRBJ1-1; 9 nucleotides align to TRBD1. Trimming took 2 bases from V and 0 from J; bases not matched to a gene: 2. CDR3 size: 15 residues. Germline V gene data show CDR1 as SGHRS and CDR2 as YFSETQ. The CDR3 DNA follows: TGCGCCAGCAGCTTTACAGGGGGCTTGAACACTGAAGCTTTCTTT. Protein product: CASSFTGGLNTEAFF.

This clonotype was picked up many times. The chain carries TRBV12-5 and TRBJ1-1; D perhaps matches TRBD1 (6 bases). Germline V gene sequence: CDR1 LGHNT, CDR2 FRNRAP. The CDR3 runs to 17 residues. The V end lost 2 bases, the J end lost 1 base, and 17 bases lay between the germline ends. CDR3 loop: CASGLRGAATRNTEAFF. The CDR3 DNA reads as TGTGCTAGTGGTTTGCGGGGGGCGGCAACAAGGAACACTGAAGCTTTCTTT.

This clonotype has a count of ten or more. The chain recombines TRBV24-1 with TRBJ2-2; 7 positions match TRBD1. CDR3 size: 14 residues. With 10 bases clipped from V and 4 bases from J, the junction kept 8 bases outside the gene matches. The germline CDR1 and CDR2 sequences are KGHDR and SFDVKD. The chain's CDR3 is CATNRGWSTGELFF. The CDR3, as DNA: TGTGCCACGAACAGGGGATGGAGCACCGGGGAGCTGTTTTTT.

This clonotype appeared many times. The J gene is TRBJ2-7, the V gene TRBV7-8, with D perhaps matching TRBD2 (6 bases). The germline CDR1 and CDR2 sequences are SGHVS and FQNEAQ. The CDR3 loop spans 15 amino acids. Trimming stripped 1 base from V and 4 bases from J, with 14 bases between. The CDR3 DNA follows: TGTGCCAGCAGCTTAGAGGCGGGGTCCCGGTACGAGCAGTACTTC. It is translated as CASSLEAGSRYEQYF.

V gene TRBV2 combines with J gene TRBJ2-1; 7 bases are shared with TRBD1. Germline CDR1 reads SNHLY; CDR2 reads FYNNEI. This CDR3 comprises 14 residues. Trimming cost V 5 bases and J 5 bases; bases outside gene matches: 6. CDR3 in amino acids: CASSSGTVNNEQFF. The CDR3 DNA follows: TGTGCCAGCAGTTCCGGGACAGTTAACAATGAGCAGTTCTTC.

This clonotype was observed many times. This chain joins TRBV20-1 and TRBJ2-5; possible D gene TRBD1, 7 bases. V dropped 6 bases and J dropped 0 bases, with 17 bases sitting between them. Germline-derived CDR1 and CDR2 are DFQATT and SNEGSKA (reference sequence). The length of the CDR3 is 15 residues. CDR3 nucleotide sequence: TGCAGTGCAACTCAGGGGGGAGGAAACCAAGAGACCCAGTACTTC. It specifies CSATQGGGNQETQYF.

This clonotype was seen more than once but under ten times. This chain uses TRBV7-2 with TRBJ2-1; TRBD2 might be the D (6 bases). Germline V lookup: CDR1 SGHTA, CDR2 FQGNSA. CDR3 length: 13 amino acids. V lost 3 bases to trimming and J lost 9 bases, with 12 bases between them. The CDR3 coding sequence is TGTGCCAGCAGCTTCGCGGGACCCATTGAGCAGTTCTTC. It codes for CASSFAGPIEQFF. The variable domain in full, completed from reference TRBV7-2 and TRBJ2-1, reads GAGVSQSPSNKVTEKGKDVELRCDPISGHTALYWYRQSLGQGLEFLIYFQGNSAPDKSGLPSDRFSAERTGGSVSTLTIQRTQQEDSAVYLCASSFAGPIEQFFGPGTRLTVL.

The sample holds many counts of this clonotype. This rearrangement joins TRBV3-1 to TRBJ2-2; D is possibly TRBD1 (6 bases). The CDR3 totals 15 residues. CDR1 and CDR2 (germline): LGHDT, YNNKEL (reference sequence). V was shortened by 3 bases and J by 1 base, with 9 bases between the two germline ends. CDR3 loop: CASSQPGQNTGELFF. The CDR3 DNA reads as TGTGCCAGCAGCCAGCCGGGACAGAACACCGGGGAGCTGTTTTTT.

This clonotype is medium-sized. V and J are TRBV27 and TRBJ2-4; TRBD2 agrees at 10 bases. There are 17 residues in the CDR3. The germline gives CDR1 MNHEY, CDR2 SMNVEV (reference sequence). The junction had 11 bases not matched to a gene; V was cut back by 4 bases and J by 5 bases. The CDR3 region is CASSSSIAGGGENIQYF. DNA of the CDR3: TGTGCCAGCAGTTCCAGCATAGCGGGAGGAGGAGAAAACATTCAGTACTTC.

This clonotype was seen at least ten times. The rearrangement uses TRBV5-1 and TRBJ2-7; weak D call: TRBD2 (5 bases). Germline assignment: CDR1 SGHRS and CDR2 YFSETQ. V lost 4 bases, J lost 2 bases, and 16 bases lay in between. CDR3 size: 15 residues. CDR3 DNA sequence: TGCGCCAGCAGCCTAGATGGGAGCTCCCCCTACGAGCAGTACTTC. Protein sequence: CASSLDGSSPYEQYF.